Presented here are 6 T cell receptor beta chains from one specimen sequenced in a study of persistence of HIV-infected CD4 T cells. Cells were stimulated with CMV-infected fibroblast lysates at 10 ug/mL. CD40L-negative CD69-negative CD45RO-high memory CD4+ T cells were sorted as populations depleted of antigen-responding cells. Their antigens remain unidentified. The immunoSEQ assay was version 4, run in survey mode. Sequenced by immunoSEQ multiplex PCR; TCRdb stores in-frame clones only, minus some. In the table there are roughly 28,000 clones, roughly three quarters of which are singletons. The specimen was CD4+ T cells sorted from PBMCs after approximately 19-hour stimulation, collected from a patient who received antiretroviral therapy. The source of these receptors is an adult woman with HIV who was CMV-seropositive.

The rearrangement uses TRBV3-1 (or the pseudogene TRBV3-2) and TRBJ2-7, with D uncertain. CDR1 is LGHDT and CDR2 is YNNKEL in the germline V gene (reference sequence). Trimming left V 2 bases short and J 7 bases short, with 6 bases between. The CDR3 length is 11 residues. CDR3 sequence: CASSQPGEQYF. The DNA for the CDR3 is TGTGCCAGCAGCCAACCCGGAGAGCAGTACTTC.

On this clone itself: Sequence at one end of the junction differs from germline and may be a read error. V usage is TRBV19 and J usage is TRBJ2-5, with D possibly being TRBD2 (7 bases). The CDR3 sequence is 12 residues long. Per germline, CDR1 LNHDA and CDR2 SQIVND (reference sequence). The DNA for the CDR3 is TGTGCCAGTAGCCGAGGGGGGGTTACACCGGACTTC. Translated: CASSRGGVTPDF.

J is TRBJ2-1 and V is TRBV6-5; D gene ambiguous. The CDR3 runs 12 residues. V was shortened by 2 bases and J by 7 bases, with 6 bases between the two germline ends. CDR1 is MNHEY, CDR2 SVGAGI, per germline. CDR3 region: CASSYRDNEQFF. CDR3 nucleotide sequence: TGTGCCAGCAGTTACAGGGATAATGAGCAGTTCTTC.

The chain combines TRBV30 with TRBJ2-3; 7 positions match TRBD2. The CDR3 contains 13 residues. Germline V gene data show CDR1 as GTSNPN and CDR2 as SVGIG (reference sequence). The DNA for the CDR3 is TGTGCGTGTAAGCGGGGAGAGACAGATACGCAGTATTTT. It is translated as CACKRGETDTQYF.

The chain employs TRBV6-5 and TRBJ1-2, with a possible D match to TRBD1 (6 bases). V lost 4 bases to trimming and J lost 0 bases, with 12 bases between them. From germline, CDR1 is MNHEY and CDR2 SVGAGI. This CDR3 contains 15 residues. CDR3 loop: CASSSDRRANYGYTF. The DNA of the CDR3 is TGTGCCAGCAGTTCAGACAGGAGAGCTAACTATGGCTACACCTTC.

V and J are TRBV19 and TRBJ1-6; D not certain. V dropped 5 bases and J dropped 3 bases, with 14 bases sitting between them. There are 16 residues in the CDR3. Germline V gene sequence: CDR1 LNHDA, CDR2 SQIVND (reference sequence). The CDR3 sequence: CASSVSREVYNSPLHF. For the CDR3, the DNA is TGTGCCAGTAGTGTTTCCCGGGAGGTCTATAATTCACCCCTCCACTTT. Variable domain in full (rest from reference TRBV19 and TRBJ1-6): DGGITQSPKYLFRKEGQNVTLSCEQNLNHDAMYWYRQDPGQGLRLIYYSQIVNDFQKGDIAEGYSVSREKKESFPLTVTSAQKNPTAFYLCASSVSREVYNSPLHFGNGTRLTVT.